This passage covers 15 T cell receptor beta chains from one sample sequenced in a study of T-cell reconstitution after alpha-beta-depleted transplantation in children. This sample's TCRbeta library carried unique molecular identifier barcodes. One entry per CDR3 protein, called by TCRdb with MiXCR from the PCR reads. In the table there are about 110,000 distinct CDR3 sequences, about 9.4% of which are singletons. Sample: PBMCs, taken before TCRalphabeta/CD19-depleted stem cell transplant. These receptors were collected from a boy under 10 years old with acute lymphoblastic leukemia, due to receive a stem cell transplant.

The chain combines TRBV20-1 with TRBJ2-3; a weak D match, TRBD1 (5 bases). This CDR3 has 12 amino acids. The V gene's germline CDR1 is DFQATT and CDR2 SNEGSKA (reference sequence). Trimming removed 3 bases from V and 4 bases from J, with 8 bases in between. CDR3 coding DNA: TGCAGTGCTAGTCAGGGTCCAGATACGCAGTATTTT. It specifies CSASQGPDTQYF.

The CDR3 here is CASSEGGRDTQYF. The CDR3 DNA reads TGTGCCAGCTCCGAGGGCGGGAGGGATACGCAGTATTTT. V gene TRBV2 combines with J gene TRBJ2-3; 8 bases match TRBD2. The CDR3 totals 13 residues. Per germline, CDR1 SNHLY and CDR2 FYNNEI. J was trimmed by 6 bases and V by 8 bases; bases with no gene match: 7.

This clonotype was seen a few times. This sequence joins TRBV4-2 and TRBJ2-7; D possibly uses TRBD1 or TRBD2 (5 bases each). Germline loops: CDR1 LGHNA, CDR2 YNFKEQ. The V gene lost 1 base and the J gene lost 0 bases, with 16 bases spanning the gap. The CDR3 is 17 residues long. DNA of the CDR3: TGTGCCAGCAGCCAAGTCTCCGGGACCTCAAGCTCCTACGAGCAGTACTTC. It encodes CASSQVSGTSSSYEQYF.

The rearrangement links TRBV14 to TRBJ2-7; D is possibly TRBD2 (6 bases). The CDR3 has 16 amino acids. The germline V gene encodes CDR1 SGHDN and CDR2 FVKESK. With 6 bases removed from V and 0 bases from J, the gap between germline ends came to 18 bases. The CDR3 spells CASSPRGGMISYEQYF. CDR3 in DNA: TGTGCCAGCAGTCCCCGCGGAGGGATGATCTCCTACGAGCAGTACTTC.

The chain uses TRBV7-7 and TRBJ2-7; D gene ambiguous. V lost 8 bases and J lost 5, with 19 bases in between. Germline V gene lookup returns CDR1 SSHAT and CDR2 FNYEAQ (reference sequence). CDR3 length equals 14 residues. CDR3 sequence: CASGHATWAHEQYF. The DNA of the CDR3 is TGTGCCAGCGGCCATGCTACATGGGCTCACGAGCAGTACTTC.

In its sample, this clonotype was seen a few times. V and J are TRBV20-1 and TRBJ2-2; TRBD1 or TRBD2 may be the D gene (5 bases each). V lost 6 bases and J 4 bases, leaving 9 bases between the germline ends. Germline assignment: CDR1 DFQATT and CDR2 SNEGSKA (reference sequence). The CDR3 sequence is 12 residues long. The CDR3 nucleotides are TGCAGTGCCCCTGGGGGCACCGGGGAGCTGTTTTTT. Amino acids: CSAPGGTGELFF.

This clonotype has only a few counts. The V gene is TRBV5-1, the J gene TRBJ2-3; 11 bases are a match to TRBD2. V was pared by 5 bases and J by 2 bases, with 10 bases of the junction left unmatched. The CDR3 contains 17 residues. CDR1 is SGHRS and CDR2 is YFSETQ in the germline V gene. CDR3 in amino acids: CASRSDTSGRVTDTQYF. CDR3 DNA: TGCGCCAGCAGATCGGATACTAGCGGGAGAGTCACAGATACGCAGTATTTT.

V usage is TRBV5-1 and J usage is TRBJ2-1, with 7 bases fitting TRBD2. CDR1 is SGHRS, CDR2 YFSETQ, per germline. This CDR3 is 12 amino acids long. V was pared by 4 bases and J by 7 bases, with 2 bases of the junction left unmatched. The CDR3 loop reads CASSLAVNEQFF. CDR3 DNA: TGCGCCAGCAGCCTAGCGGTGAATGAGCAGTTCTTC. The full variable domain, with the rest looked up from reference TRBV5-1 and TRBJ2-1, is KAGVTQTPRYLIKTRGQQVTLSCSPISGHRSVSWYQQTPGQGLQFLFEYFSETQRNKGNFPGRFSGRQFSNSRSEMNVSTLELGDSALYLCASSLAVNEQFFGPGTRLTVL.

V usage is TRBV5-5 and J usage is TRBJ1-5; D uncertain. The germline V gene encodes CDR1 SGHKS and CDR2 YYEKEE (reference sequence). The V end lost 4 bases, the J end lost 6 bases, and 14 bases lay between the germline ends. This CDR3 comprises 14 residues. The CDR3 protein is CASSIHGVAQPQHF. Written as DNA, the CDR3 is TGTGCCAGCAGCATACATGGGGTAGCTCAGCCCCAGCATTTT.

This rearrangement joins TRBV4-1 to TRBJ2-7; possible D gene TRBD1, 7 bases. V lost 1 base, J lost 2 bases, and 18 bases lay in between. The CDR3 is 17 amino acids. Germline CDR1 and CDR2: MGHRA and YSYEKL. The CDR3 spells CASSQARGAGGPYEQYF. In nucleotides, the CDR3 is TGCGCCAGCAGCCAAGCCCGAGGGGCAGGGGGGCCCTACGAGCAGTACTTC.

This clonotype has just a few counts. The rearrangement joins TRBV20-1 to TRBJ1-2, with D possibly being TRBD1 (5 bases). V was clipped by 2 bases and J by 5 bases, with 6 bases between them. The V gene's germline CDR1 is DFQATT and CDR2 SNEGSKA (reference sequence). CDR3 length: 11 residues. The CDR3 nucleotides read TGCAGTGCTAGACAGGGTTATGGCTACACCTTC. Its protein is CSARQGYGYTF.

This clonotype came up a few times. The chain employs TRBV18 and TRBJ2-5; D unclear. This CDR3 is built from 13 residues. Germline V gives CDR1 KGHSH, CDR2 LQKENI. V was trimmed by 3 bases and J by 4 bases, leaving 9 bases between them. The CDR3 region is CASSPNWGETQYF. CDR3 sequence (DNA): TGTGCCAGCTCACCGAATTGGGGAGAGACCCAGTACTTC.

The sample holds many counts of this clonotype. This chain's CDR3 is CASSPQGQETQYF. As DNA, the CDR3 is TGCGCCAGCAGCCCGCAGGGCCAAGAGACCCAGTACTTC. J is TRBJ2-5 and V is TRBV5-1, with D possibly TRBD1 on 5 matching bases. Trimming left V 4 bases short and J 1 base short, with 8 bases between. Germline V lookup: CDR1 SGHRS, CDR2 YFSETQ. CDR3 length: 13 residues.

This clonotype has only a few counts. This chain connects TRBV2 to TRBJ2-1; TRBD2 aligns across 7 bases. The CDR3 has 15 residues. Germline lookup yields CDR1 SNHLY and CDR2 FYNNEI. V trimming: 4 bases; J trimming: 5 bases; junction bases outside the gene matches: 8. CDR3 in DNA: TGTGCCAGCAGTGTAGAAACTAGCGAGAACAATGAGCAGTTCTTC. This translates into CASSVETSENNEQFF.

The chain links TRBV5-1 to TRBJ2-5; 11 nucleotides agree with TRBD2. V dropped 3 bases and J dropped 3; count of bases not matched to a gene: 10. The CDR3 has 17 amino acids. The germline CDR1 and CDR2 sequences are SGHRS and YFSETQ. CDR3: CASSSPELAGVEETQYF. CDR3 in DNA: TGCGCCAGCAGCTCGCCCGAACTAGCGGGAGTAGAAGAGACCCAGTACTTC.